The TCR beta chain described here comes from a study of OX40 agonist ivuxolimab in advanced cancers. Overall study: A diagnosis of hepatocellular carcinoma, melanoma, renal cell or head and neck cancer was present in dose-escalation patients.

Unmatched junction bases numbered 5, after V lost 6 bases and J lost 4 bases. The CDR3 consists of 15 residues. Germline CDR1 and CDR2: SGHDN and FVKESK. Data came from immunoSEQ multiplex PCR; TCRdb stores just in-frame clones and leaves some out. The sample records 20,000 to 25,000 clones, roughly 84% being singletons. Here the sequenced sample was CD4+ or CD8+ T cells sorted from blood, taken in a trial of the OX40 agonist ivuxolimab. V is TRBV14 and J is TRBJ2-1; the match to TRBD2 covers 11 bases. This sequence originates from an adult with an advanced solid tumor such as melanoma, head and neck, liver or kidney cancer. The CDR3 nucleotides read TGTGCCAGCAGTTCCGGGACTAGCGGATACAATGAGCAGTTCTTC. It encodes CASSSGTSGYNEQFF.